These 24 T cell receptor beta chains share one sample of origin, sequenced in a study of multiple sclerosis patients with progressive multifocal leukoencephalopathy. Assay used: immunoSEQ multiplex PCR; TCRdb lists only in-frame clones, some missing. The sample gives approximately 27,000 clones, roughly 85% of which show up once; approximately 13% is in the top ten. Time point in this sample: time of PML onset. Here the sequenced sample was PBMCs, taken from a patient treated with natalizumab. Receptor source: a woman aged 25 to 39 with progressive multifocal leukoencephalopathy.

The rearrangement joins TRBV19 to TRBJ2-3; the match to TRBD2 covers 9 bases. V shed 5 bases, J shed 3 bases, and the junction held 9 bases outside the gene matches. CDR1 is LNHDA, CDR2 SQIVND, per germline (reference sequence). The CDR3 length is 16 residues. In DNA form, the CDR3 reads TGTGCCAGTAGTTCCCCGCTAGCGGGGACTACAGATACGCAGTATTTT. Translation gives CASSSPLAGTTDTQYF.

The chain combines TRBV2 with TRBJ1-2; 10 nucleotides match TRBD1. The CDR3 is 16 amino acids. Germline CDR1 reads SNHLY; CDR2 reads FYNNEI. Germline trimming cut 2 bases from V and 7 bases from J; bases unmatched to any gene: 10. CDR3 residues: CASSESRGTGALGYTF. The CDR3 DNA sequence: TGTGCCAGCAGTGAATCCAGGGGGACAGGGGCCCTTGGCTACACCTTC.

The genes are TRBV6-6 and TRBJ2-3; 12 bases map to TRBD2. V shed 10 bases, J shed 4 bases, and the junction held 9 bases outside the gene matches. There are 15 residues in the CDR3. Germline CDR1 is MNHNY and CDR2 is SVGAGI (reference sequence). As DNA, the CDR3 is TGTGCCACCGAGACTAGCGGGAGTGGCGCAGATACGCAGTATTTT. Its translation: CATETSGSGADTQYF.

This clone was counted a few times. J is TRBJ1-1 and V is TRBV2; no clear D gene. Germline CDR1 and CDR2: SNHLY and FYNNEI. Trimming cost V 4 bases and J 3 bases, with 9 bases left between them. There are 13 residues in the CDR3. This CDR3 is CASSVEEDTEAFF. The DNA of the CDR3 is TGTGCCAGCAGTGTTGAGGAAGACACTGAAGCTTTCTTT.

This rearrangement joins TRBV2 to TRBJ2-2; D gene unclear. The CDR3 is 14 residues long. V lost 0 bases, J lost 5 bases, and 7 bases lay in between. The germline gives CDR1 SNHLY, CDR2 FYNNEI. CDR3 in amino acids: CASSEARLTGELFF. Here the CDR3 DNA reads TGTGCCAGCAGTGAAGCGCGACTTACCGGGGAGCTGTTTTTT.

Here the CDR3 reads CASSERLGYEQYF. The DNA of the CDR3 is TGTGCCAGCAGTGAAAGGCTCGGCTACGAGCAGTACTTC. V is TRBV2 and J is TRBJ2-7; no clear D. This CDR3 is 13 amino acids long. The germline V gene encodes CDR1 SNHLY and CDR2 FYNNEI. Between the trimmed V and J ends, which lost 2 bases and 3 bases, there was a span of 8 bases.

The gene calls are TRBV6-1 and TRBJ2-7, with 9 nucleotides matching TRBD2. The germline V gene has CDR1 MNHNS and CDR2 SASEGT. Trimming took 11 bases from V and 4 from J; bases not matched to a gene: 12. The CDR3 consists of 14 residues. CDR3 sequence reads: CASRVAGANYEQYF. CDR3 DNA sequence: TGTGCCTCCAGGGTAGCGGGAGCTAATTACGAGCAGTACTTC.

The rearrangement uses TRBV7-6 and TRBJ1-1, with D perhaps TRBD1 (5 bases). Germline-derived CDR1 and CDR2 are SGHVS and FNYEAQ. V lost 1 base to trimming and J lost 0 bases, with 12 bases between them. This CDR3 is 16 amino acids long. CDR3 protein: CASSLGGATMNTEAFF. Here the CDR3 DNA reads TGTGCCAGCAGCTTAGGGGGCGCTACTATGAACACTGAAGCTTTCTTT.

The chain couples TRBV7-9 to TRBJ2-7, with D unresolved. The CDR3 has 12 residues. Germline lookup yields CDR1 SEHNR and CDR2 FQNEAQ (reference sequence). V lost 5 bases and J 6 bases, leaving 11 bases between the germline ends. DNA for the CDR3: TGTGCCAGCAGCCCCCGACCGACCGAGCAGTACTTC. Its protein is CASSPRPTEQYF.

V usage is TRBV9 and J usage is TRBJ2-7; D unclear. V was clipped by 0 bases and J by 1 base, with 8 bases between them. Looked up from germline, CDR1 is SGDLS and CDR2 is YYNGEE. This CDR3 is 14 amino acids long. Here the CDR3 DNA reads TGTGCCAGCAGCGTAGACAGTCTATCCTACGAGCAGTACTTC. Amino acid sequence: CASSVDSLSYEQYF.

The genes are TRBV7-9 and TRBJ2-7; TRBD2 matches 10 bases. CDR3 size: 17 residues. With V trimmed by 2 bases and J by 5 bases, 12 bases remained unmatched. CDR1 and CDR2 (germline): SEHNR, FQNEAQ (reference sequence). In nucleotides, the CDR3 is TGTGCCAGCAGCTTACCCACCCCTAGCGGGAGTATCCACGAGCAGTACTTC. Its translation: CASSLPTPSGSIHEQYF.

This chain joins TRBV11-2 and TRBJ1-4; 9 bases line up with TRBD1. CDR3 length: 16 residues. CDR1 SGHAT and CDR2 FQNNGV come from the germline V gene. V lost 5 bases, J lost 6 bases, and 10 bases stayed unmatched. CDR3 sequence: CASSPWGQGNHEKLFF. In DNA form, the CDR3 reads TGTGCCAGCAGCCCCTGGGGACAGGGAAACCATGAAAAACTGTTTTTT.

The chain joins TRBV7-9 to TRBJ2-4, with 12 bases identical to TRBD1. Germline V gene data show CDR1 as SEHNR and CDR2 as FQNEAQ (reference sequence). V was pared by 2 bases and J by 8 bases, with 13 bases of the junction left unmatched. This CDR3 is 18 amino acids long. This CDR3 reads CASSLWKGDRGRRDIQYF. CDR3 DNA: TGTGCCAGCAGCTTATGGAAAGGGGACAGGGGGCGCCGGGACATTCAGTACTTC.

The DNA of the CDR3 is TGTGCCAGCAGCCAACTAGGGACCCAGTACTTC. Protein product: CASSQLGTQYF. The chain uses TRBV5-6 and TRBJ2-5; D might be TRBD2 (5 bases). Trimming took 4 bases from V and 7 from J, leaving 8 bases between them. The CDR3 loop spans 11 amino acids. The germline V gene has CDR1 SGHDT and CDR2 YYEEEE. The full variable domain, in which reference TRBV5-6 and TRBJ2-5 provide the parts outside the CDR3, is DAGVTQSPTHLIKTRGQQVTLRCSPKSGHDTVSWYQQALGQGPQFIFQYYEEEERQRGNFPDRFSGHQFPNYSSELNVNALLLGDSALYLCASSQLGTQYFGPGTRLLVL.

V gene TRBV7-6 combines with J gene TRBJ2-7; D remains unclear. The germline CDR1 and CDR2 sequences are SGHVS and FNYEAQ. V was cut by 5 bases and J by 3 bases, with 11 bases left in between. CDR3 length: 13 amino acids. The CDR3, as DNA: TGTGCCAGCAGCCCCGGCCCAAACTACGAGCAGTACTTC. Translation gives CASSPGPNYEQYF.

The chain carries TRBV30 and TRBJ2-6; no reliable D call. The germline V gene has CDR1 GTSNPN and CDR2 SVGIG (reference sequence). The CDR3 runs 13 residues. CDR3 coding DNA: TGTGCTTGCGACCCGGGTGGGGCCAACGTCCTGACTTTC. Translated: CACDPGGANVLTF.

This chain joins TRBV18 and TRBJ1-1; perhaps TRBD1 as D (6 bases). V lost 1 base and J 1 base, leaving 10 bases between the germline ends. The germline CDR1 and CDR2 sequences are KGHSH and LQKENI. This CDR3 has 15 residues. The CDR3 sequence is CASSPLLQGNTEAFF. The CDR3 region has the DNA TGTGCCAGCTCACCACTATTACAGGGGAACACTGAAGCTTTCTTT.

The chain uses TRBV18 and TRBJ2-7; TRBD1 might be the D (6 bases). V lost 3 bases and J lost 0, with 12 bases in between. Germline values: CDR1 KGHSH, CDR2 LQKENI. The CDR3 consists of 15 residues. The CDR3 sequence is CASSPDQQGSYEQYF. The CDR3 DNA is TGTGCCAGCTCACCCGATCAACAGGGCTCCTACGAGCAGTACTTC. The full variable domain, in which reference TRBV18 and TRBJ2-7 provide the parts outside the CDR3, is NAGVMQNPRHLVRRRGQEARLRCSPMKGHSHVYWYRQLPEEGLKFMVYLQKENIIDESGMPKERFSAEFPKEGPSILRIQQVVRGDSAAYFCASSPDQQGSYEQYFGPGTRLTVT.

This clone was counted a few times. The same CDR3 also results from other DNA sequences found in this sample. The V gene is TRBV19, the J gene TRBJ2-1, with D hard to call. CDR3 size: 14 residues. Trimming shortened V by 4 bases and J by 0 bases, and 7 bases separated the two germline ends. The germline V gene encodes CDR1 LNHDA and CDR2 SQIVND (reference sequence). DNA for the CDR3: TGTGCCAGTAGTAATACAGCCTCCTACAATGAGCAGTTCTTC. Translated: CASSNTASYNEQFF. The full variable domain, with the rest looked up from reference TRBV19 and TRBJ2-1, is DGGITQSPKYLFRKEGQNVTLSCEQNLNHDAMYWYRQDPGQGLRLIYYSQIVNDFQKGDIAEGYSVSREKKESFPLTVTSAQKNPTAFYLCASSNTASYNEQFFGPGTRLTVL.

The chain is built from TRBV6-5 and TRBJ1-1; TRBD1 matches 7 bases. The junction had 5 bases not matched to a gene; V was cut back by 3 bases and J by 7 bases. Germline V lookup: CDR1 MNHEY, CDR2 SVGAGI. CDR3 length: 13 residues. This CDR3 is CASSYSGTVEAFF. In nucleotides, the CDR3 is TGTGCCAGCAGTTATTCAGGGACAGTTGAAGCTTTCTTT.

The chain couples TRBV6-6 to TRBJ1-2; 11 bases line up with TRBD1. The CDR3 loop spans 15 amino acids. J gave up 8 bases and V 0 bases, and 5 bases lay outside the gene matches. Germline V gives CDR1 MNHNY, CDR2 SVGAGI (reference sequence). The CDR3 here is CASSYSRDRGGGYTF. The CDR3 coding sequence is TGTGCCAGCAGTTACTCGAGGGACAGGGGGGGAGGCTACACCTTC.

This sequence joins TRBV5-4 and TRBJ2-5, with 10 bases matching TRBD2. Germline V CDR1 and CDR2: SGHNT, YYREEE (reference sequence). The CDR3 totals 16 residues. The junction had 8 bases not matched to a gene; V was cut back by 1 base and J by 5 bases. The CDR3 spells CASSLSLAGGWETQYF. CDR3 nucleotides: TGTGCCAGCAGCTTGTCGTTAGCGGGGGGATGGGAGACCCAGTACTTC.

The chain employs TRBV6-1 and TRBJ2-1; D assignment may be TRBD1 or TRBD2 (5 bases each). The CDR3 loop spans 16 amino acids. The V and J ends lost 3 bases and 10 bases respectively, with 22 bases between them. CDR1 and CDR2 (germline): MNHNS, SASEGT. The CDR3 DNA is TGTGCCAGCAGTGAGGGGCAAGGCCTAGCTTCGGGGGAGCAGTTCTTC. Translation: CASSEGQGLASGEQFF.

The chain employs TRBV27 and TRBJ2-2; tentative D call: TRBD1 (6 bases). This CDR3 comprises 14 residues. Germline CDR1 MNHEY, CDR2 SMNVEV (reference sequence). Trimming removed 5 bases from V and 1 base from J, with 8 bases in between. Here the CDR3 DNA reads TGTGCCAGCAGTCAGGGGTTGAACACCGGGGAGCTGTTTTTT. Protein sequence: CASSQGLNTGELFF.